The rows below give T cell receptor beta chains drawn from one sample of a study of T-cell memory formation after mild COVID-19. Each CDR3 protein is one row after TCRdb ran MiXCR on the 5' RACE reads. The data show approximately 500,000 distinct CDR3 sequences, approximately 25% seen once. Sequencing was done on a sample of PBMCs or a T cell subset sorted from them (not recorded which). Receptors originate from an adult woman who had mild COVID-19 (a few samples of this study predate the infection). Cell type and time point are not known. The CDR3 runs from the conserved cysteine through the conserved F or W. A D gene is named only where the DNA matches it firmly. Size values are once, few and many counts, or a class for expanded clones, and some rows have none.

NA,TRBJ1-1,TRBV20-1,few,CSAARTGNTEAFF,TGCAGTGCTGCCCGGACTGGGAACACTGAAGCTTTCTTT
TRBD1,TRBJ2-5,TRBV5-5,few,CASSSPTGKETQYF,TGTGCCAGCAGCTCCCCGACAGGGAAAGAGACCCAGTACTTC
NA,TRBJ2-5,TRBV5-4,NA,CASSSGPGARETQYF,TGTGCCAGCAGCTCGGGCCCGGGGGCGCGAGAGACCCAGTACTTC
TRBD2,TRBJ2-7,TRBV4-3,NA,CASSHLSLAGGAYEQYF,TGCGCCAGCAGCCATTTATCTCTAGCGGGCGGTGCCTACGAGCAGTACTTC
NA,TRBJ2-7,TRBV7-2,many,CASSPAADYEQYF,TGTGCCAGCAGCCCCGCGGCCGACTACGAGCAGTACTTC
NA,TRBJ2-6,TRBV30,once,CAWSDPVGWDSGANVLTF,TGTGCCTGGAGTGATCCGGTGGGGTGGGACTCTGGGGCCAACGTCCTGACTTTC
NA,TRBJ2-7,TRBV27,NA,CASSSDMSGYEQYF,TGTGCCAGCAGTTCAGACATGAGTGGCTACGAGCAGTACTTC
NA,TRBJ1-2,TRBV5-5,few,CASSPHVGGYTF,TGTGCCAGCAGCCCCCACGTTGGTGGCTACACCTTC
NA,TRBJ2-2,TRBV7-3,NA,CASSPITGELFF,TGTGCCAGCAGCCCAATCACCGGGGAGCTGTTTTTT
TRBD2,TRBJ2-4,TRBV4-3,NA,CASSQEWGLAGQNIQYF,TGCGCCAGCAGCCAAGAATGGGGACTAGCGGGACAAAACATTCAGTACTTC
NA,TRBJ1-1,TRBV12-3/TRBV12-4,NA,CASTRQRLNTEAFF,TGTGCCAGCACCAGACAGAGATTGAACACTGAAGCTTTCTTT
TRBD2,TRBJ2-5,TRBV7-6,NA,CASMVGTSGSWETQYF,TGTGCCAGCATGGTGGGGACTAGCGGGAGTTGGGAGACCCAGTACTTC
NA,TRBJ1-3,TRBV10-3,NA,CAISESTGETGNTIYF,TGTGCCATCAGTGAGTCGACTGGGGAGACTGGAAACACCATATATTTT
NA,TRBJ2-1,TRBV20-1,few,CSARAPTAVSSYNEQFF,TGCAGTGCTAGAGCCCCGACGGCGGTCAGCTCCTACAATGAGCAGTTCTTC
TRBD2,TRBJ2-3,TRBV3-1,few,CASSQDWASGGDTQYF,TGTGCCAGCAGCCAAGATTGGGCTAGCGGAGGCGATACGCAGTATTTT
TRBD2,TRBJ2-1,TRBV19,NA,CASKNSGTSGGIYSYNEQFF,TGTGCCAGTAAGAACTCCGGGACTAGCGGGGGGATATACTCCTACAATGAGCAGTTCTTC
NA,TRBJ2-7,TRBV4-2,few,CASSQGDSLYEQYF,TGTGCCAGCAGCCAGGGGGATTCACTTTACGAGCAGTACTTC
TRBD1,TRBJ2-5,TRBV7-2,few,CASSLADREETQYF,TGTGCCAGCAGCTTAGCGGACAGGGAAGAGACCCAGTACTTC
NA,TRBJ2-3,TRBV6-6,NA,CASSDPGPTDTQYF,TGTGCCAGCAGTGACCCGGGACCCACAGATACGCAGTATTTT
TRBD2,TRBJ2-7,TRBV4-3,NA,CASSLLLRTSGNSYEQYF,TGCGCCAGCAGCCTCTTACTCCGGACTAGCGGGAACTCCTACGAGCAGTACTTC
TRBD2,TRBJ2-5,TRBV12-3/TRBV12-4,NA,CASSLGTSGSQETQYF,TGTGCCAGCAGTCTGGGGACTAGCGGGAGCCAAGAGACCCAGTACTTC
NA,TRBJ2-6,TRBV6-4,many,CASSDSGANVLTF,TGTGCCAGCAGTGACTCTGGGGCCAACGTCCTGACTTTC
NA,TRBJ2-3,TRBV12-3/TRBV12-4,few,CASGARDHKLTRGTDTQYF,TGTGCCAGCGGGGCTAGGGACCACAAGCTCACACGGGGCACAGATACGCAGTATTTT
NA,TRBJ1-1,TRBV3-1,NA,CASSLTGYVFF,TGTGCCAGCAGCCTTACAGGGTATGTTTTCTTT
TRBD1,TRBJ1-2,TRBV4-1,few,CASSPHGTGENYGYTF,TGCGCCAGCAGCCCCCATGGGACAGGGGAAAACTATGGCTACACCTTC
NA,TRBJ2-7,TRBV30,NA,CAWEGLRDKDYEQYF,TGTGCCTGGGAGGGCCTCCGGGACAAAGACTACGAGCAGTACTTC
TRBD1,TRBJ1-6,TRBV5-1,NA,CASSISGQGTNSPLHF,TGCGCCAGCAGCATATCCGGACAGGGAACTAATTCACCCCTCCACTTT
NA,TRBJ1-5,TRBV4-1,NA,CASSQDRGQGGGQPQHF,TGCGCCAGCAGCCAAGATCGGGGGCAGGGCGGAGGTCAGCCCCAGCATTTT
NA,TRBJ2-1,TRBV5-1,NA,CASSLFDYSSYNEQFF,TGCGCCAGCAGCTTGTTTGACTACTCCTCCTACAATGAGCAGTTCTTC
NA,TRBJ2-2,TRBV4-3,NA,CASSQGVGQSNTGELFF,TGCGCCAGCAGCCAAGGAGTAGGACAAAGTAACACCGGGGAGCTGTTTTTT
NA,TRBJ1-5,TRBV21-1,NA,CASSKTDNQPQHF,TGTGCCAGCAGCAAAACAGACAATCAGCCCCAGCATTTT
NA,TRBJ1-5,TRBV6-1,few,CASSVLAGNQPQHF,TGTGCCAGCAGTGTGTTGGCAGGTAATCAGCCCCAGCATTTT
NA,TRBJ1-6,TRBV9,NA,CASSPSSGPLHF,TGTGCCAGCAGCCCCAGTAGTGGACCCCTCCACTTT
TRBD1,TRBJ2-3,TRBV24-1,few,CATGPRDSADTQYF,TGTGCCACCGGCCCCCGGGACAGCGCAGATACGCAGTATTTT
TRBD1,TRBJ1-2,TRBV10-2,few,CASSEDRVYGYTF,TGCGCCAGCAGTGAGGACAGGGTCTATGGCTACACCTTC
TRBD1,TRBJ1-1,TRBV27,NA,CASSRDRVAGAFF,TGTGCCAGCAGTCGGGACAGGGTGGCTGGGGCTTTCTTT
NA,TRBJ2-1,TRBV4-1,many,CASSNRGLSHNEQFF,TGCGCCAGCAGCAACCGGGGCCTCTCGCACAATGAGCAGTTCTTC
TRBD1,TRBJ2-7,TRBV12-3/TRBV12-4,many,CASSFGTGGFGPYEQYF,TGTGCCAGCAGTTTTGGGACAGGGGGCTTCGGCCCCTACGAGCAGTACTTC
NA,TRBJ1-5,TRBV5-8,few,CASSLLYSSNQPQHF,TGTGCCAGCAGCTTGCTGTATTCTAGCAATCAGCCCCAGCATTTT
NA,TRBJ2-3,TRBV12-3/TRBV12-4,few,CASSLRDWPTGTDTQYF,TGTGCCAGCAGTTTAAGGGACTGGCCCACAGGGACAGATACGCAGTATTTT
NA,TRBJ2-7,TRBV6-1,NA,CASSPRRGGNEQYF,TGTGCCAGCAGCCCCAGAAGGGGTGGCAACGAGCAGTACTTC
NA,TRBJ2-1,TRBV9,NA,CASSVGVGGGNYNEQFF,TGTGCCAGCAGCGTAGGAGTGGGGGGAGGAAACTACAATGAGCAGTTCTTC
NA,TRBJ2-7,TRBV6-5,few,CASSSRWGASSYEQYF,TGTGCCAGCAGTTCCAGATGGGGGGCCAGTTCCTACGAGCAGTACTTC
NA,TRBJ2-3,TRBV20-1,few,CSARALIRGSTDTQYF,TGCAGTGCTAGAGCCCTAATTAGGGGGAGCACAGATACGCAGTATTTT
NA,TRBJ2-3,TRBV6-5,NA,CASTGGMRDTQYF,TGTGCCAGCACAGGAGGGATGAGAGATACGCAGTATTTT
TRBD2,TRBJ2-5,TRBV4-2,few,CASSQLTWTSGGWKTQYF,TGTGCCAGCAGCCAACTCACCTGGACTAGCGGCGGATGGAAGACCCAGTACTTC
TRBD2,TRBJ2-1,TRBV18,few,CASSTLAGDHNEQFF,TGTGCCAGCTCAACACTAGCGGGAGATCACAATGAGCAGTTCTTC
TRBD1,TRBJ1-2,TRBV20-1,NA,CSARTGQGNYGYTF,TGCAGTGCTAGAACGGGACAGGGGAACTATGGCTACACCTTC
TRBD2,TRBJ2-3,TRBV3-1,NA,CASSQEWTSGRTDTQYF,TGTGCCAGCAGCCAAGAATGGACTAGCGGACGCACAGATACGCAGTATTTT
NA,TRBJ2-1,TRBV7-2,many,CASSLINEQFF,TGTGCCAGCAGCTTAATCAATGAGCAGTTCTTC
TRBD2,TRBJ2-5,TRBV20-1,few,CSARAAGRETQYF,TGCAGTGCTAGAGCAGCGGGACGAGAGACCCAGTACTTC
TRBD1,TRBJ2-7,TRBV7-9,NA,CASSSQGDGQYF,TGTGCCAGCAGCTCACAGGGGGACGGGCAGTACTTC